The 20 T cell receptor beta chains reported below all come from one sample, sequenced in a study of neoadjuvant anti-PD-1 for oral cavity cancer. TCRdb keeps only in-frame clones here, not all; method: immunoSEQ multiplex PCR. The data hold more than 9,500 clones, with around 56% observed a single time. Source: tumor tissue, taken before nivolumab (anti-PD-1) treatment. All receptors come from a person aged 35-79 years with oral cavity squamous cell carcinoma.

The V gene is TRBV28, the J gene TRBJ2-1; 7 nucleotides match TRBD1. The CDR3 spans 12 residues. From germline, CDR1 is MDHEN and CDR2 SYDVKM. V dropped 3 bases and J dropped 10; count of bases not matched to a gene: 3. The CDR3 here is CASSFLQGEQFF. The CDR3 nucleotides are TGTGCCAGCAGTTTCCTACAGGGGGAGCAGTTCTTC.

This clone was seen more than once but under ten times. The rearrangement uses TRBV6-1 and TRBJ2-7; 8 bases line up with TRBD1. V shed 8 bases and J 3 bases; nucleotides not matched to a gene: 12. This CDR3 is 15 amino acids long. CDR1 is MNHNS and CDR2 is SASEGT in the germline V gene. This CDR3 reads CASAKQQGVYYEQYF. DNA of the CDR3: TGTGCCAGCGCGAAGCAACAGGGGGTATACTACGAGCAGTACTTC.

The rearrangement links TRBV19 to TRBJ2-1; D gene uncertain. The germline CDR1 and CDR2 sequences are LNHDA and SQIVND (reference sequence). Trimming shortened V by 1 base and J by 7 bases, and 2 bases separated the two germline ends. This CDR3 spans 11 amino acids. CDR3 sequence: CASSIVNEQFF. The CDR3 DNA follows: TGTGCCAGTAGTATAGTGAATGAGCAGTTCTTC.

The CDR3 sequence is CASSEGQAGMGRTGELFF. CDR3 sequence (DNA): TGTGCCAGCAGTGAGGGGCAGGCGGGTATGGGCCGCACCGGGGAGCTGTTTTTT. The rearrangement uses TRBV2 and TRBJ2-2; D may be TRBD1 or TRBD2 (5 bases each). This CDR3 has 18 amino acids. V lost 3 bases and J lost 4, with 21 bases in between. The germline V gene has CDR1 SNHLY and CDR2 FYNNEI.

This clone is medium-sized (0.01 to 0.1%) in the sample. This chain joins TRBV5-4 and TRBJ2-7; 9 nucleotides line up with TRBD1. CDR1 and CDR2 from the germline V gene are SGHNT and YYREEE (reference sequence). This CDR3 has 16 residues. With V trimmed by 5 bases and J by 7 bases, 16 bases remained unmatched. For the CDR3, the DNA is TGTGCCAGCAGGTTTGGGGACAGGGAAACTCCGGGGGAGCAGTACTTC. The encoded protein is CASRFGDRETPGEQYF.

This chain connects TRBV5-1 to TRBJ1-1; D is undetermined. The CDR3 has 15 residues. Looked up from germline, CDR1 is SGHRS and CDR2 is YFSETQ. V was clipped by 4 bases and J by 6 bases, with 19 bases between them. The CDR3 DNA reads TGCGCCAGCAGCCCGGGAGTCACCGCCGACCCTGAAGCTTTCTTT. It encodes CASSPGVTADPEAFF.

There are a few counts of this clone. CDR3 in amino acids: CATSSTGSVGQPQHF. The CDR3 bases are TGTGCCACCAGCAGTACAGGGTCAGTCGGGCAGCCCCAGCATTTT. The chain carries TRBV15 and TRBJ1-5; D may be TRBD1 (6 bases). CDR3 length equals 15 residues. The V and J ends lost 3 bases and 7 bases respectively, with 16 bases between them. Germline V gene sequence: CDR1 LNHNV, CDR2 YYDKDF (reference sequence). Using reference TRBV15 and TRBJ1-5 for the parts outside the CDR3, the full variable domain is DAMVIQNPRYQVTQFGKPVTLSCSQTLNHNVMYWYQQKSSQAPKLLFHYYDKDFNNEADTPDNFQSRRPNTSFCFLDIRSPGLGDTAMYLCATSSTGSVGQPQHFGDGTRLSIL.

The V and J genes are TRBV7-2 and TRBJ1-4; 7 bases are a match to TRBD1. The V gene end was trimmed by 4 bases and the J gene end by 4 bases; junction bases not matched to a gene: 3. The CDR3 runs 14 residues. From germline, CDR1 is SGHTA and CDR2 FQGNSA. CDR3: CASSSQGDNEKLFF. The CDR3 coding sequence is TGTGCCAGCAGCTCGCAGGGGGATAATGAAAAACTGTTTTTT.

The DNA for the CDR3 is TGCGCCAGCAGCGGGACCGGCAGCTATGGCTACACCTTC. It yields the protein CASSGTGSYGYTF. This chain uses TRBV5-1 with TRBJ1-2; a possible D gene is TRBD1 (5 bases). The length of the CDR3 is 13 residues. Trimming stripped 4 bases from V and 4 bases from J, with 11 bases between. Looked up from germline, CDR1 is SGHRS and CDR2 is YFSETQ. Drawing the rest from reference TRBV5-1 and TRBJ1-2, the complete variable domain is KAGVTQTPRYLIKTRGQQVTLSCSPISGHRSVSWYQQTPGQGLQFLFEYFSETQRNKGNFPGRFSGRQFSNSRSEMNVSTLELGDSALYLCASSGTGSYGYTFGSGTRLTVV.

The CDR3 sequence is CASRTRKNEQFF. As DNA, the CDR3 is TGTGCCAGCAGGACTAGAAAGAATGAGCAGTTCTTC. The genes are TRBV2 and TRBJ2-1; tentatively, D is TRBD2 (6 bases). Between the trimmed V and J ends, which lost 6 bases and 7 bases, there was a span of 10 bases. CDR1 is SNHLY and CDR2 is FYNNEI in the germline V gene. The CDR3 spans 12 residues.

This clone was found a few times. The chain couples TRBV30 to TRBJ1-2; TRBD1 matches at 10 bases. Unmatched junction bases numbered 4, after V lost 2 bases and J lost 7 bases. Per germline, CDR1 GTSNPN and CDR2 SVGIG (reference sequence). The CDR3 consists of 13 residues. Here the CDR3 reads CAWSFRDRGGYTF. CDR3 coding DNA: TGTGCCTGGAGTTTCCGGGACAGGGGTGGCTACACCTTC.

J is TRBJ1-2 and V is TRBV19, with 7 bases fitting TRBD1. CDR3 length: 15 residues. V was clipped by 4 bases and J by 6 bases; unmatched bases: 11. Germline CDR1 is LNHDA and CDR2 is SQIVND (reference sequence). CDR3: CASSTQRQGVNGYTF. CDR3 bases: TGTGCCAGTAGTACCCAAAGACAGGGTGTCAATGGCTACACCTTC.

This clone was counted a single time. The V gene is TRBV9, the J gene TRBJ2-2; 8 positions agree with TRBD2. This CDR3 has 15 residues. From germline, CDR1 is SGDLS and CDR2 YYNGEE. V lost 8 bases and J lost 3; bases outside the gene matches: 9. The CDR3 spells CASHRSSGYTGELFF. The CDR3 DNA follows: TGTGCCAGTCACAGATCTAGCGGGTACACCGGGGAGCTGTTTTTT.

The CDR3 protein is CASSALGQGKETQYF. The CDR3 nucleotides are TGTGCCAGCAGCGCCCTAGGACAGGGGAAAGAGACCCAGTACTTC. The chain is built from TRBV11-1 and TRBJ2-5; 9 positions match TRBD1. Trimming at V came to 5 bases and at J to 3 bases, leaving 7 bases not matched to a gene. This CDR3 comprises 15 residues. Germline V CDR1 and CDR2: SGHAT, FQDESV (reference sequence).

The V gene is TRBV28, the J gene TRBJ2-5; TRBD2 matches at 8 bases. Germline CDR1 reads MDHEN; CDR2 reads SYDVKM. The CDR3 is 15 amino acids. Trimming took 4 bases from V and 3 from J; bases not matched to a gene: 7. The CDR3 loop is CASSSLSGSKETQYF. CDR3 in DNA: TGTGCCAGCAGTTCCCTCAGCGGGAGTAAAGAGACCCAGTACTTC.

This clone was detected a few times. The J gene is TRBJ1-2, the V gene TRBV27; TRBD1 agrees at 11 bases. Per the germline V gene, CDR1 is MNHEY and CDR2 is SMNVEV (reference sequence). The CDR3 is 14 amino acids. Unmatched junction bases numbered 6, after V lost 5 bases and J lost 7 bases. The CDR3 spells CASSPWGTGGGYTF. In DNA form, the CDR3 reads TGTGCCAGCAGTCCATGGGGGACAGGGGGTGGCTACACCTTC.

The J gene is TRBJ1-1, the V gene TRBV19; TRBD1 matches 10 bases. The CDR3 extends over 16 amino acids. Trimming removed 5 bases from V and 4 bases from J; junction bases left unmatched: 10. CDR1 and CDR2 (germline): LNHDA, SQIVND (reference sequence). CDR3 in DNA: TGTGCCAGTAGTGGCCAGATGGGACAGGGGACCACTGAAGCTTTCTTT. It encodes CASSGQMGQGTTEAFF.

This clone was seen a handful of times. The rearrangement joins TRBV7-6 to TRBJ2-5; perhaps TRBD1 as D (6 bases). The CDR3 sequence is 13 residues long. In germline, CDR1 is SGHVS, CDR2 FNYEAQ. V shed 3 bases and J shed 2 bases, with 7 bases lying between them. The CDR3 bases are TGTGCCAGCAGCTTTGGACAGCAAGAGACCCAGTACTTC. It codes for CASSFGQQETQYF.

J is TRBJ2-7 and V is TRBV27; 10 positions agree with TRBD1. Germline values: CDR1 MNHEY, CDR2 SMNVEV (reference sequence). This CDR3 contains 15 residues. The V segment lost 3 bases and the J segment 3 bases; nucleotides outside the gene matches: 5. CDR3 nucleotide sequence: TGTGCCAGCAGTTTCCGGGACAGGGGAGTCTACGAGCAGTACTTC. Translation: CASSFRDRGVYEQYF.

This clone was found once. V usage is TRBV7-9 and J usage is TRBJ2-1; 13 bases fit TRBD2. Germline V CDR1 and CDR2: SEHNR, FQNEAQ (reference sequence). V lost 4 bases to trimming and J lost 8 bases; unmatched junction nucleotides: 11. The CDR3 is 17 amino acids. The CDR3, as DNA: TGTGCCAGCAGCTCACCCCCCCGGACTAGCGGGAGCTATGAGCAGTTCTTC. Amino acids: CASSSPPRTSGSYEQFF.